Presented here are 10 T cell receptor beta chains from one specimen sequenced in a study of shared clonotypes between healthy human individuals. Assay used: immunoSEQ multiplex PCR; TCRdb lists only in-frame clones, some missing. This sample has about 2.4 million clones; under 95% occur once, and the top ten carry about 0.34%. The sample taken for sequencing was naive CD4+ T cells from PBMCs. The sample's subset: CD45RA+ positively selected. Receptors were obtained from a man between 18 and 29 years old in good health. Some clones in this sample may be carry-over from other donors' samples.

About this clone itself: Other DNA sequences from this sample encode an identical CDR3 as well. The V call is TRBV28, the J call TRBJ2-7; no clear D gene. Trimming took 2 bases from V and 5 from J, leaving 4 bases between them. CDR1 MDHEN and CDR2 SYDVKM come from the germline V gene. The CDR3 consists of 11 residues. The DNA for the CDR3 is TGTGCCAGCAGTTTAACGGACGAGCAGTACTTC. Protein: CASSLTDEQYF.

The chain combines TRBV11-2 with TRBJ1-5, with D maybe TRBD1 (6 bases). This CDR3 comprises 16 residues. Trimming removed 0 bases from V and 0 bases from J, with 9 bases in between. Germline assignment: CDR1 SGHAT and CDR2 FQNNGV. The CDR3 reads CASSLDWTASNQPQHF. Written as DNA, the CDR3 is TGTGCCAGCAGCTTAGATTGGACAGCTAGCAATCAGCCCCAGCATTTT.

The V call is TRBV5-8, the J call TRBJ2-7; D is possibly TRBD1 (6 bases). Trimming shortened V by 4 bases and J by 2 bases, and 13 bases separated the two germline ends. The germline CDR1 and CDR2 sequences are SGHTS and YDEGEE. The CDR3 extends over 14 amino acids. Here the CDR3 reads CASSPRRTAYEQYF. DNA of the CDR3: TGTGCCAGCAGCCCCCGGCGGACAGCCTACGAGCAGTACTTC.

Worth noting for this clone: Other DNA sequences in the same sample also yield this CDR3. The rearrangement uses TRBV7-7 and TRBJ2-5; D gene unclear. V was pared by 4 bases and J by 5 bases, with 5 bases between. There are 11 residues in the CDR3. CDR1 is SSHAT, CDR2 FNYEAQ, per germline (reference sequence). The DNA of the CDR3 is TGTGCCAGCAGCTCTGGCGAGACCCAGTACTTC. This gives the protein CASSSGETQYF.

The genes are TRBV9 and TRBJ2-3, with 10 bases aligning to TRBD2. The CDR3 has 15 residues. Germline assignment: CDR1 SGDLS and CDR2 YYNGEE. With 0 bases clipped from V and 6 bases from J, the junction kept 4 bases outside the gene matches. CDR3: CASSVALAGEDTQYF. CDR3 in DNA: TGTGCCAGCAGCGTAGCCCTAGCGGGAGAGGATACGCAGTATTTT.

The chain combines TRBV7-2 with TRBJ2-7, with D possibly being TRBD1 or TRBD2 (6 bases each). Germline V gene lookup returns CDR1 SGHTA and CDR2 FQGNSA. The CDR3 contains 15 residues. With 4 bases removed from V and 5 bases from J, the gap between germline ends came to 18 bases. CDR3 nucleotide sequence: TGTGCCAGCAGCTCGAGGACAGTCGGGAGACACGAGCAGTACTTC. Its translation is CASSSRTVGRHEQYF.

The V and J genes are TRBV14 and TRBJ2-3; D may be TRBD1 (6 bases). CDR1 and CDR2 from the germline V gene are SGHDN and FVKESK. V was shortened by 2 bases and J by 6 bases, with 15 bases between the two germline ends. The CDR3 has 15 amino acids. The CDR3 sequence: CASSQMGALGDTQYF. CDR3 coding DNA: TGTGCCAGCAGCCAAATGGGGGCCCTCGGGGATACGCAGTATTTT.

The J gene is TRBJ1-4, the V gene TRBV28, with 7 bases fitting TRBD1. The germline V gene has CDR1 MDHEN and CDR2 SYDVKM. The CDR3 is made up of 15 amino acids. With 7 bases clipped from V and 6 bases from J, the junction kept 11 bases outside the gene matches. CDR3 amino acids: CASTWGQGVYEKLFF. CDR3 nucleotides: TGTGCCAGCACCTGGGGGCAGGGGGTTTATGAAAAACTGTTTTTT.

The chain links TRBV19 to TRBJ1-2; D not certain. Germline CDR1 LNHDA, CDR2 SQIVND (reference sequence). V was clipped by 1 base and J by 2 bases, with 8 bases between them. This CDR3 spans 14 amino acids. In DNA form, the CDR3 reads TGTGCCAGTAGTATAGGGCTCGGCAACTATGGCTACACCTTC. Translation: CASSIGLGNYGYTF.

The J gene is TRBJ2-3, the V gene TRBV28; no clear D. V was cut by 4 bases and J by 7 bases, with 6 bases left in between. Germline CDR1 and CDR2: MDHEN and SYDVKM. There are 11 residues in the CDR3. The CDR3 reads CASSSGYTQYF. The CDR3 bases are TGTGCCAGCAGTTCAGGTTATACGCAGTATTTT.